This T cell receptor beta chain is drawn from a study of blood T cell repertoires in COVID-19. The CDR3 covers 17 residues. Germline V gene sequence: CDR1 SGHDT, CDR2 YYEEEE. The trim removed 4 bases at V and 4 bases at J, leaving 17 bases unmatched. Data came from immunoSEQ multiplex PCR; TCRdb stores just in-frame clones and leaves some out. The sample contains more than 200,000 clones, approximately 90% of which appear only once. Sequenced: peripheral blood. The sequence derives from a woman between 40 and 50 years old who had recovered from COVID-19. The chain links TRBV5-6 to TRBJ2-7; 7 bases are a match to TRBD1. The CDR3 DNA follows: TGTGCCAGCAGCCCCTTATCGAGAGACAGGGTCGGGTACGAGCAGTACTTC. Translated: CASSPLSRDRVGYEQYF.